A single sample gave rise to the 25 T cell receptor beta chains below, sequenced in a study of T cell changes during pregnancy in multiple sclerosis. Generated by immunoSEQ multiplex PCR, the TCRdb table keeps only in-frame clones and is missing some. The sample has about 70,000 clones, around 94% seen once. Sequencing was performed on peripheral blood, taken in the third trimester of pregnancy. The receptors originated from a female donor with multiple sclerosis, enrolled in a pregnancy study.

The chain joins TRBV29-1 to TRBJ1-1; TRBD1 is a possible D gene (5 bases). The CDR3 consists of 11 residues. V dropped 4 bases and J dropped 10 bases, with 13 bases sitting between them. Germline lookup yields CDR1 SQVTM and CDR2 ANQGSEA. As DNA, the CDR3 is TGCAGCGTTGCCTTGGGGGGTGGAGCTTTCTTT. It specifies CSVALGGGAFF.

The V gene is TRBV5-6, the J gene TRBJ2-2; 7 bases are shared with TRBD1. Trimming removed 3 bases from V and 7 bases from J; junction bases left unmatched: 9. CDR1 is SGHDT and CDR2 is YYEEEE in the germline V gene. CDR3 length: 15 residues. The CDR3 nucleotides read TGTGCCAGCAGCTCCCCGGGGACAGTCCTCGGGGAGCTGTTTTTT. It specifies CASSSPGTVLGELFF.

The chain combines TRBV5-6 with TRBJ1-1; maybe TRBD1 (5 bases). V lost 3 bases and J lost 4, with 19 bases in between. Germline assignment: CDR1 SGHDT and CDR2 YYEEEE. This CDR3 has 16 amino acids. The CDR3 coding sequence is TGTGCCAGCAGCTCCCGGGTTGGCAGGGTGACCACTGAAGCTTTCTTT. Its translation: CASSSRVGRVTTEAFF. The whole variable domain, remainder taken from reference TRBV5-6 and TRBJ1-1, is DAGVTQSPTHLIKTRGQQVTLRCSPKSGHDTVSWYQQALGQGPQFIFQYYEEEERQRGNFPDRFSGHQFPNYSSELNVNALLLGDSALYLCASSSRVGRVTTEAFFGQGTRLTVV.

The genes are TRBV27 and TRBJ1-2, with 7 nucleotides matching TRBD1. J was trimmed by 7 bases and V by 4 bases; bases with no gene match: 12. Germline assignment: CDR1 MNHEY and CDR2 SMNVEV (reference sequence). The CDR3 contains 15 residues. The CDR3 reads CASSSPGQTYGGYTF. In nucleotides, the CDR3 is TGTGCCAGCAGTTCACCGGGACAGACATATGGTGGCTACACCTTC.

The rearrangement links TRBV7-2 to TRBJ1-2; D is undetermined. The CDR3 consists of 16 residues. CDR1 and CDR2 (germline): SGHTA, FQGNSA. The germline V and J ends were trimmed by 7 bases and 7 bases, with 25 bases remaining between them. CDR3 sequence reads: CASTFVGVRARGGYTF. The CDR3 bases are TGTGCCAGCACATTCGTCGGCGTGCGGGCGCGGGGTGGCTACACCTTC.

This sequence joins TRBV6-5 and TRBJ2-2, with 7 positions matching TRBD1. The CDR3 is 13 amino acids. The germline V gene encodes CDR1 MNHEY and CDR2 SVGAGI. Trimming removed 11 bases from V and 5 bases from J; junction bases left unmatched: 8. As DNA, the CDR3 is TGTGCCGGCAAAACAGGGGATACCGGGGAGCTGTTTTTT. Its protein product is CAGKTGDTGELFF.

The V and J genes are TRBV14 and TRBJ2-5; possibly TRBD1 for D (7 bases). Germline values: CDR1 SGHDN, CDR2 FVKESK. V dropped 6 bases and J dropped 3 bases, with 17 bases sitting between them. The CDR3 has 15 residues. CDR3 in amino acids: CASSQPQGGKETQYF. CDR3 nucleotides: TGTGCCAGCAGTCAACCTCAGGGGGGCAAAGAGACCCAGTACTTC.

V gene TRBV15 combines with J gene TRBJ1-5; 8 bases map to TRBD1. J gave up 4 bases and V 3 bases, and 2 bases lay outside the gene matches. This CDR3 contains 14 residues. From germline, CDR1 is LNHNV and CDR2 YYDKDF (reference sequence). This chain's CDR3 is CATSRTGDNQPQHF. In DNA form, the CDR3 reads TGTGCCACCAGCAGGACAGGGGATAATCAGCCCCAGCATTTT.

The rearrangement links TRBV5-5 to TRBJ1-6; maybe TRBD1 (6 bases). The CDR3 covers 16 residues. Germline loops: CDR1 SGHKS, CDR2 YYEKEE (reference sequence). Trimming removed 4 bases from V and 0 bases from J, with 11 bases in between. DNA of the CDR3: TGTGCCAGCAGCGGGACACAGAGCTCCTATAATTCACCCCTCCACTTT. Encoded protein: CASSGTQSSYNSPLHF.

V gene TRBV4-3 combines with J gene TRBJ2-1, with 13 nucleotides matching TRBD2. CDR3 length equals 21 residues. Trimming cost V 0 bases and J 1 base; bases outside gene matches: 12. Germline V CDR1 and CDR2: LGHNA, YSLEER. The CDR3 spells CASSQDRAETSGGFSYNEQFF. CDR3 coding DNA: TGCGCCAGCAGCCAAGATAGAGCCGAGACTAGCGGGGGGTTTTCCTACAATGAGCAGTTCTTC.

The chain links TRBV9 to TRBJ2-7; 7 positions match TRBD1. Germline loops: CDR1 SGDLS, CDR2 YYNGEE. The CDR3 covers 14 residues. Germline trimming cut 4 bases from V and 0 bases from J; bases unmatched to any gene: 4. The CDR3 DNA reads TGTGCCAGCAGCATGACAGGGAGCTCCTACGAGCAGTACTTC. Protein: CASSMTGSSYEQYF. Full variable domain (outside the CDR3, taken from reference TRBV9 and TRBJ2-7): DSGVTQTPKHLITATGQRVTLRCSPRSGDLSVYWYQQSLDQGLQFLIQYYNGEERAKGNILERFSAQQFPDLHSELNLSSLELGDSALYFCASSMTGSSYEQYFGPGTRLTVT.

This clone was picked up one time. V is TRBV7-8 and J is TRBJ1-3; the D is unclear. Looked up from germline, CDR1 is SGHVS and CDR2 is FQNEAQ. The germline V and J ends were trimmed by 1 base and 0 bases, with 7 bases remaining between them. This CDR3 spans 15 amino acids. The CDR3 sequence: CASSLDEFSGNTIYF. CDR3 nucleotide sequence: TGTGCCAGCAGCTTAGACGAGTTCTCTGGAAACACCATATATTTT.

The CDR3 DNA is TGTGCCAGCAGCTCCCCCGGACTGCTTAATGAAAAACTGTTTTTT. Protein sequence: CASSSPGLLNEKLFF. This sequence joins TRBV5-5 and TRBJ1-4, with unresolved D. The germline V gene encodes CDR1 SGHKS and CDR2 YYEKEE (reference sequence). The length of the CDR3 is 15 residues. With 3 bases removed from V and 4 bases from J, the gap between germline ends came to 13 bases.

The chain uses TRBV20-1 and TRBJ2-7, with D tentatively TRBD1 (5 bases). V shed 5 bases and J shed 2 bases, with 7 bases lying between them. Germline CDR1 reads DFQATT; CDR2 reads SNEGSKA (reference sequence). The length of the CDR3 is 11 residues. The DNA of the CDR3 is TGCAGTGCTTCAGGGACCTACGAGCAGTACTTC. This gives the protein CSASGTYEQYF.

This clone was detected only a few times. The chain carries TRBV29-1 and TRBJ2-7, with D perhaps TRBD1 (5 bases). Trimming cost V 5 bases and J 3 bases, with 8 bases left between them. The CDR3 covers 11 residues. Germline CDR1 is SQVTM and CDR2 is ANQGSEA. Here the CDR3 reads CSVLDSYEQYF. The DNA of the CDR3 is TGCAGCGTTCTAGACAGCTACGAGCAGTACTTC.

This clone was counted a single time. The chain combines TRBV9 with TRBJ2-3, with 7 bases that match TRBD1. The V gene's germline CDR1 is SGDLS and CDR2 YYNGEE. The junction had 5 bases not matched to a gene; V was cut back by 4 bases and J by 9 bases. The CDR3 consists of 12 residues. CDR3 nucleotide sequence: TGTGCCAGCAGCTCGACAGGGATCACGCAGTATTTT. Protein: CASSSTGITQYF.

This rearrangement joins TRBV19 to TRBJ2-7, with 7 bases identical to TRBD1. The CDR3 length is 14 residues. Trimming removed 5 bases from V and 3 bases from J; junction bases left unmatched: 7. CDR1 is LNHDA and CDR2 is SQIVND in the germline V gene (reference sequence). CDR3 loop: CASSVLRDSYEQYF. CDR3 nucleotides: TGTGCCAGTAGTGTATTACGGGACAGCTACGAGCAGTACTTC.

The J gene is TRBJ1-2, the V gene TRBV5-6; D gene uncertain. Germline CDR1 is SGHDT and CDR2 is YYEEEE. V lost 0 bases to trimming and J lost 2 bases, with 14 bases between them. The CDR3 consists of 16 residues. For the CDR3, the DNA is TGTGCCAGCAGCTTGGCTGGATCTGGGCTCAACTATGGCTACACCTTC. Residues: CASSLAGSGLNYGYTF.

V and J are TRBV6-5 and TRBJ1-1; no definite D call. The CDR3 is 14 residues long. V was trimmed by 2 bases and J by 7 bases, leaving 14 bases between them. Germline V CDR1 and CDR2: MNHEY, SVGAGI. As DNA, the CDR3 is TGTGCCAGCAGTTACCCCCAGTTTACGGGTGAAGCTTTCTTT. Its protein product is CASSYPQFTGEAFF.

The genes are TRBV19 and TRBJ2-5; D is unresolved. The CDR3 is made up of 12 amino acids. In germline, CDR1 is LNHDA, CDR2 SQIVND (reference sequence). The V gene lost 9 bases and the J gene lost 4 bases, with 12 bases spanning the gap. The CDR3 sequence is CASCRNAETQYF. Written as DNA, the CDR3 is TGTGCCAGCTGTAGAAACGCAGAGACCCAGTACTTC.

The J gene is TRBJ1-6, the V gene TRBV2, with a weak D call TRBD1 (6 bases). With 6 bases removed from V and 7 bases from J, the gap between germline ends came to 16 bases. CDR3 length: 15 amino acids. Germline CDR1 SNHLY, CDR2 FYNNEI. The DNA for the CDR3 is TGTGCCAGCAGAGGTTTGGACAGATACAATTCACCCCTCCACTTT. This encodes CASRGLDRYNSPLHF.

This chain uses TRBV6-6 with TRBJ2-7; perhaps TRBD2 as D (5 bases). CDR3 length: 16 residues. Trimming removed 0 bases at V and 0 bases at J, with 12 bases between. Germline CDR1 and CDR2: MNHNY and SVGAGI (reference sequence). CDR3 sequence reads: CASSYSRADSSYEQYF. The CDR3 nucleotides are TGTGCCAGCAGTTACTCGAGGGCGGATAGCTCCTACGAGCAGTACTTC.

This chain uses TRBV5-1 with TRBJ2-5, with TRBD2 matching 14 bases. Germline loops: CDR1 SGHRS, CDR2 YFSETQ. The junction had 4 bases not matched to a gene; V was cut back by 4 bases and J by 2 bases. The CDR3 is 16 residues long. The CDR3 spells CASSRLAGGQQETQYF. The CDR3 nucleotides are TGCGCCAGCAGCAGACTAGCGGGGGGGCAGCAAGAGACCCAGTACTTC.

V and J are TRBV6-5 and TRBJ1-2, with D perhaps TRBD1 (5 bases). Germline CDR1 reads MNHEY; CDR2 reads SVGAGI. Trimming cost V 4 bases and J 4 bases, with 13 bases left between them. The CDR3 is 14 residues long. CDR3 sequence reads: CASSWGRNSYGYTF. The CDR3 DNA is TGTGCCAGCAGTTGGGGCAGGAATTCCTATGGCTACACCTTC.

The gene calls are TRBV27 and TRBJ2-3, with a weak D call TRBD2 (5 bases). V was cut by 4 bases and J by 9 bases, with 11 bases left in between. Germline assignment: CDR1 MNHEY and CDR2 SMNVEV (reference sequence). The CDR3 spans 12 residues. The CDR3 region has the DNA TGTGCCAGCAGTTCGCTAGCAGGCACGCAGTATTTT. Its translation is CASSSLAGTQYF.